Sequencing of this T cell receptor beta chain was carried out in a study of T cell repertoires in cytomegalovirus infection. Trimming took off 5 bases at V and 6 bases at J, with 8 bases between the two ends. The germline CDR1 and CDR2 sequences are MDHEN and SYDVKM. The CDR3 is 12 amino acids. This clonotype was seen ten or more times. TCRdb ran MiXCR on the reads and lists one entry per CDR3 protein. The sample carries hundreds of thousands of distinct CDR3 sequences, about 24% recorded once. The receptor was derived from a human donor in good health (CMV status not recorded). Some clones in this sample may be carry-over from other donors' samples. The sequenced sample was CD8+ T cells from PBMCs. The chain carries TRBV28 and TRBJ2-1; D gene uncertain. CDR3 sequence (DNA): TGTGCCAGCAGTCCCCCCCTCAATGAGCAGTTCTTC. Translating it yields CASSPPLNEQFF.